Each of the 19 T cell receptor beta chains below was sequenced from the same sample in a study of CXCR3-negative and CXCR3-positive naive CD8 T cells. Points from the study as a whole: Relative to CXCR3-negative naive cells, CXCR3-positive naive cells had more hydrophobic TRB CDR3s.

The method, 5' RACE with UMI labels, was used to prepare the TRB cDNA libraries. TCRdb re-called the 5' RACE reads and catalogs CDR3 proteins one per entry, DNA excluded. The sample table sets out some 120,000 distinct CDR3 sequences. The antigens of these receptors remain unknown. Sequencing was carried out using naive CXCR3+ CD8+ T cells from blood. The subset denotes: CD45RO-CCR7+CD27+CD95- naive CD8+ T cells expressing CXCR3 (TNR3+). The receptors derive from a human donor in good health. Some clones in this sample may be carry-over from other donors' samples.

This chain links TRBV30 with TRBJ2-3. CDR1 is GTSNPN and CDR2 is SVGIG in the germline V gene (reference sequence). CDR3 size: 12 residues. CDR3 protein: CAWSSGTDTQYF.

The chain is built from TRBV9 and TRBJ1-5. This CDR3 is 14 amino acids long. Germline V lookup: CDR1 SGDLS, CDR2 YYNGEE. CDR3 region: CASSRWEGSQPQHF.

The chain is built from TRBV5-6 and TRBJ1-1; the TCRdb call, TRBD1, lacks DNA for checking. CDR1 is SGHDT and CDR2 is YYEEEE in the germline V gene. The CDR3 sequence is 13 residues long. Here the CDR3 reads CASSGSGGTEAFF. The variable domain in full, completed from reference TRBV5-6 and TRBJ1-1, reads DAGVTQSPTHLIKTRGQQVTLRCSPKSGHDTVSWYQQALGQGPQFIFQYYEEEERQRGNFPDRFSGHQFPNYSSELNVNALLLGDSALYLCASSGSGGTEAFFGQGTRLTVV.

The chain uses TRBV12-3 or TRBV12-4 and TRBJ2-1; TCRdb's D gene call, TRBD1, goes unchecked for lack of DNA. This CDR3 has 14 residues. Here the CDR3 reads CASSRQGAYNEQFF.

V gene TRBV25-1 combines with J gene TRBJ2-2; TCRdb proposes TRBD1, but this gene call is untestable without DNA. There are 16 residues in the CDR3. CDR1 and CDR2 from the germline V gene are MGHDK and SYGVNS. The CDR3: CASRGSGRGVTGELFF.

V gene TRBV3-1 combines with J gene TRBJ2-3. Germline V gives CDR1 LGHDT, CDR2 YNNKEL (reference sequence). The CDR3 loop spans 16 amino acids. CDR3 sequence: CASSLRLGEFPDTQYF.

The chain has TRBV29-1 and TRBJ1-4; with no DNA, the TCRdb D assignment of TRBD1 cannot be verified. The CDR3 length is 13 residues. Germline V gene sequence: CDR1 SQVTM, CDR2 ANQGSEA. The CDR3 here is CSVWDRSNEKLFF.

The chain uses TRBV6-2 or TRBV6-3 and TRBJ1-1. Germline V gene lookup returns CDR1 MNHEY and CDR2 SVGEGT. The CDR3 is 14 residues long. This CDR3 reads CASRPSDGYTEAFF.

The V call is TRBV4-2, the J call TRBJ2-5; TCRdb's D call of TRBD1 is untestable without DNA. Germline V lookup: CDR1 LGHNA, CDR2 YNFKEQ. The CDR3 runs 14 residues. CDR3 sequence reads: CASSQVRGLETQYF.

This CDR3 is CAGTDREAGELFF. The chain recombines TRBV28 with TRBJ2-2; TCRdb selects TRBD1, and the lack of DNA leaves this call unchecked. From germline, CDR1 is MDHEN and CDR2 SYDVKM. There are 13 residues in the CDR3. The full variable domain, with the rest looked up from reference TRBV28 and TRBJ2-2, is DVKVTQSSRYLVKRTGEKVFLECVQDMDHENMFWYRQDPGLGLRLIYFSYDVKMKEKGDIPEGYSVSREKKERFSLILESASTNQTSMYLCAGTDREAGELFFGEGSRLTVL.

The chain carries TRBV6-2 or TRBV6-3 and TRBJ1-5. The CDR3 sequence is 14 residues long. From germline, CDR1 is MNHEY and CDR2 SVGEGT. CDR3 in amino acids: CASSYSYSNQPQHF.

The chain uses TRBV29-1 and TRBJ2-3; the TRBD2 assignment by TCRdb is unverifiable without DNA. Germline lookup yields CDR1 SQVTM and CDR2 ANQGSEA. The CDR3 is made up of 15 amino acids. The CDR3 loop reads CSAFPGLEGTDTQYF.

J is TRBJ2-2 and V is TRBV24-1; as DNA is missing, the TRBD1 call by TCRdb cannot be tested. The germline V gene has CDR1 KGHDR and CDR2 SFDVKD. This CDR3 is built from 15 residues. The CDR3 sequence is CATSDRGWDTGELFF.

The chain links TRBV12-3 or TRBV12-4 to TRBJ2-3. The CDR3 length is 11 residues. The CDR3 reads CASSFLDTQYF.

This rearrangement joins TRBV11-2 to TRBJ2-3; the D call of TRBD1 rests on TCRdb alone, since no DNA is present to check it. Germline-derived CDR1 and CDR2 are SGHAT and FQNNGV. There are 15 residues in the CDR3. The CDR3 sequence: CASSPAAGAIDTQYF.

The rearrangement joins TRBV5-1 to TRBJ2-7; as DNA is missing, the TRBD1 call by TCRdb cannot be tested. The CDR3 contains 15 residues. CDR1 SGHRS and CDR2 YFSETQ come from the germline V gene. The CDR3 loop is CASSRGDRELDEQYF.

CDR3 sequence reads: CASSFTNLGNSPLHF. The chain links TRBV6-5 to TRBJ1-6. Germline CDR1 and CDR2: MNHEY and SVGAGI. This CDR3 comprises 15 residues.

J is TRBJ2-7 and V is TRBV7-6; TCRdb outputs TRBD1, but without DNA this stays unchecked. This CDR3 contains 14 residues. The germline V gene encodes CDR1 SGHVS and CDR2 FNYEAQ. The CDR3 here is CASSSRDGDYEQYF. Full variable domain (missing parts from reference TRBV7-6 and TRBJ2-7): GAGVSQSPRYKVTKRGQDVALRCDPISGHVSLYWYRQALGQGPEFLTYFNYEAQQDKSGLPNDRFSAERPEGSISTLTIQRTEQRDSAMYRCASSSRDGDYEQYFGPGTRLTVT.

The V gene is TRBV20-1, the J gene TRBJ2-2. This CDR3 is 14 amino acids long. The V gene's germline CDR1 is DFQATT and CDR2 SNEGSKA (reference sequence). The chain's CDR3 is CSAREGYGARELFF.